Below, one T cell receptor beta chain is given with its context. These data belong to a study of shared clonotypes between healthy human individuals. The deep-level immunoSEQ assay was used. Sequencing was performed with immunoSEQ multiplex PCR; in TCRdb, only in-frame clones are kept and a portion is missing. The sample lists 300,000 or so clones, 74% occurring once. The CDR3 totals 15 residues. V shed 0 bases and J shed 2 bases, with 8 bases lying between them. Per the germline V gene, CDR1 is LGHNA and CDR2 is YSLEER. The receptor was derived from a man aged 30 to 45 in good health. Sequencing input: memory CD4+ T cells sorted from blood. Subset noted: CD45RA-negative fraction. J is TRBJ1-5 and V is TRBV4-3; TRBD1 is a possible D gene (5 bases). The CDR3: CASSQDGGGNQPQHF. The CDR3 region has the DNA TGCGCCAGCAGCCAAGATGGGGGAGGCAATCAGCCCCAGCATTTT.